The 28 T cell receptor beta chains below were found in one sample sequenced in a study of CD8+CD57+ T cells in acquired aplastic anemia. Individuals selected for sequencing had exhibited CD8+CD57+ cell expansion on flow cytometry. TCR beta VDJ and CDR3 were profiled, and genomic DNA was the template. TCRdb analysed the reads with MiXCR anew, one entry per CDR3 protein. The top ten clones hold nearly 0.85% of a sample with a few hundred thousand distinct CDR3 sequences, around 32% of them seen once. The sample consisted of sorted CD4+, CD8+, or CD8+CD57+ T cells (not recorded which) from PBMCs. The receptors were sampled from a human donor with aplastic anemia.

This clonotype was observed at least ten times. V is TRBV2 and J is TRBJ2-5; perhaps TRBD1 as D (5 bases). V was clipped by 4 bases and J by 7 bases, with 19 bases between them. Germline V gene sequence: CDR1 SNHLY, CDR2 FYNNEI. CDR3 length: 15 residues. The CDR3 is CASSVGPGSLLTQYF. As DNA, the CDR3 is TGTGCCAGCAGTGTGGGGCCGGGTTCCCTCTTGACCCAGTACTTC.

On this clonotype: The germline gene is not matched at one end of the junction; a read error may be the cause. The chain is built from TRBV20-1 and TRBJ2-7; D possibly matches TRBD1 or TRBD2 (6 bases each). CDR1 DFQATT and CDR2 SNEGSKA come from the germline V gene (reference sequence). The CDR3 has 15 residues. The CDR3 here is CSARGAGTVSYGQYF. The CDR3 coding sequence is TGCAGTGCTAGGGGGGCGGGGACTGTTTCCTACGGGCAGTACTTC.

This clonotype was counted a few times. One end of the junction is discordant with germline, which a read error may explain. The gene calls are TRBV10-3 and TRBJ2-7; TRBD2 matches at 11 bases. Germline loops: CDR1 ENHRY, CDR2 SYGVKD. This CDR3 spans 15 amino acids. CDR3 sequence reads: CASSSSGGILYEQYF. The DNA for the CDR3 is TGTGCCAGCAGTTCTAGCGGGGGGATCCTCTACGAGCAGTACTTC.

The chain employs TRBV10-3 and TRBJ2-3; 8 positions match TRBD2. V shed 4 bases, J shed 0 bases, and the junction held 6 bases outside the gene matches. The V gene's germline CDR1 is ENHRY and CDR2 SYGVKD. The CDR3 has 16 residues. The CDR3 DNA sequence: TGTGCCATCAGTGCGCTAGCGGGTAGGAGCACAGATACGCAGTATTTT. Protein product: CAISALAGRSTDTQYF.

There are many counts of this clonotype. The CDR3 spells CASTLSQETQYF. Here the CDR3 DNA reads TGTGCCAGCACCCTATCCCAAGAGACCCAGTACTTC. The V call is TRBV7-9, the J call TRBJ2-5; D remains unclear. Germline CDR1 and CDR2: SEHNR and FQNEAQ (reference sequence). The V end was cut by 7 bases, the J end by 1 base, with 7 bases between. The CDR3 runs to 12 residues.

This clonotype was counted a single time. CDR3 region: CSAPPNTGELFF. CDR3 bases: TGCAGTGCTCCCCCCAACACCGGGGAGCTGTTTTTT. The chain carries TRBV20-1 and TRBJ2-2; no reliable D call. CDR1 DFQATT and CDR2 SNEGSKA come from the germline V gene (reference sequence). CDR3 length equals 12 residues. V was cut by 5 bases and J by 2 bases, with 6 bases left in between.

This clonotype has a count of ten or more. V and J are TRBV2 and TRBJ1-6; 7 positions agree with TRBD1. In germline, CDR1 is SNHLY, CDR2 FYNNEI. CDR3 size: 15 residues. With 1 base clipped from V and 9 bases from J, the junction kept 6 bases outside the gene matches. DNA for the CDR3: TGTGCCAGCAGTGAAGGGGAGGGGGCGGGTTCACCCCTCCACTTT. Protein sequence: CASSEGEGAGSPLHF.

The J gene is TRBJ1-1, the V gene TRBV25-1; 9 nucleotides match TRBD1. CDR1 and CDR2 from the germline V gene are MGHDK and SYGVNS. The CDR3 has 16 residues. Losses at the gene ends were 5 bases for V and 0 bases for J; bases not matched to a gene: 7. DNA for the CDR3: TGTGCCAGCAGTCCTAGGACAGGGGAAATGAACACTGAAGCTTTCTTT. This gives the protein CASSPRTGEMNTEAFF.

V gene TRBV10-3 combines with J gene TRBJ2-7, with 10 bases that match TRBD1. CDR3 length: 15 residues. V dropped 6 bases and J dropped 4; count of bases not matched to a gene: 9. The germline V gene has CDR1 ENHRY and CDR2 SYGVKD. The CDR3 DNA sequence: TGTGCCATCAGCCGTATGGGACAGGGGCCTTACGAGCAGTACTTC. Translation: CAISRMGQGPYEQYF.

In nucleotides, the CDR3 is TGTGCCAGCAGTTCGACAGCAATTAATTCACCCCTCCACTTT. Protein sequence: CASSSTAINSPLHF. The chain combines TRBV7-2 with TRBJ1-6, with a possible D match to TRBD1 (5 bases). V lost 6 bases, J lost 6 bases, and 12 bases lay in between. CDR1 and CDR2 from the germline V gene are SGHTA and FQGNSA. CDR3 size: 14 residues.

This clonotype was seen just once. V usage is TRBV10-3 and J usage is TRBJ2-7, with TRBD1 as a possible D gene (5 bases). This CDR3 has 15 amino acids. Trimming took off 0 bases at V and 6 bases at J, with 15 bases between the two ends. Germline V gene sequence: CDR1 ENHRY, CDR2 SYGVKD. In DNA form, the CDR3 reads TGTGCCATCAGTGAGTCGATACTTGGGGCCAGCGAGCAGTACTTC. Translated: CAISESILGASEQYF.

This clonotype has at least ten counts. This rearrangement joins TRBV7-3 to TRBJ1-6; 8 nucleotides line up with TRBD1. This CDR3 has 15 amino acids. The V gene end was trimmed by 1 base and the J gene end by 9 bases; junction bases not matched to a gene: 5. Germline CDR1 is SGHTA and CDR2 is FQGTGA. In nucleotides, the CDR3 is TGTGCCAGCAGCTTAAAAGCAGGGGGCGGTTCACCCCTCCACTTT. Protein: CASSLKAGGGSPLHF.

The rearrangement uses TRBV20-1 and TRBJ2-2; perhaps TRBD2 as D (6 bases). The CDR3 sequence is 13 residues long. Germline V gene data show CDR1 as DFQATT and CDR2 as SNEGSKA (reference sequence). Trimming shortened V by 5 bases and J by 5 bases, and 12 bases separated the two germline ends. CDR3 loop: CSAHVGGTGELFF. The CDR3 nucleotides are TGCAGTGCTCATGTCGGGGGAACCGGGGAGCTGTTTTTT.

To note about this clonotype: A much larger clone is a single base away; this may be a read error. The genes are TRBV2 and TRBJ1-5, with D tentatively TRBD1 (6 bases). The germline V and J ends were trimmed by 3 bases and 4 bases, with 16 bases remaining between them. The CDR3 loop spans 16 amino acids. Germline V lookup: CDR1 SNHLY, CDR2 FYNNEI. The CDR3 sequence: CASSEGRGLRNQPQHF. The DNA for the CDR3 is TGTGCCAGCAGTGAGGGACGGGGGCTCCGGAATCAGCCCCAGCATTTT.

This sequence joins TRBV24-1 and TRBJ1-2; D is possibly TRBD1 (6 bases). This CDR3 comprises 12 residues. Looked up from germline, CDR1 is KGHDR and CDR2 is SFDVKD. Between the trimmed V and J ends, which lost 3 bases and 8 bases, there was a span of 9 bases. CDR3 protein: CATSDTGYGYTF. As DNA, the CDR3 is TGTGCCACCAGTGATACAGGGTACGGCTACACCTTC.

V is TRBV5-4 and J is TRBJ2-5, with D perhaps TRBD2 (7 bases). Looked up from germline, CDR1 is SGHNT and CDR2 is YYREEE (reference sequence). V shed 0 bases and J shed 1 base, with 13 bases lying between them. The CDR3 is 16 amino acids. CDR3 bases: TGTGCCAGCAGCTTGGTATCGGGGGGCTTCCAAGAGACCCAGTACTTC. Translation: CASSLVSGGFQETQYF.

The chain recombines TRBV5-4 with TRBJ1-6; D is unclear. The CDR3 contains 17 residues. Germline V CDR1 and CDR2: SGHNT, YYREEE (reference sequence). V dropped 0 bases and J dropped 0 bases, with 10 bases sitting between them. This CDR3 is CASSLDSRISYNSPLHF. In DNA, the CDR3 is TGTGCCAGCAGCTTGGACTCACGCATCTCCTATAATTCACCCCTCCACTTT.

This clonotype showed up many times. V gene TRBV24-1 combines with J gene TRBJ2-1, with D possibly being TRBD2 (5 bases). With 2 bases removed from V and 7 bases from J, the gap between germline ends came to 11 bases. Germline lookup yields CDR1 KGHDR and CDR2 SFDVKD. This CDR3 contains 14 residues. CDR3 sequence reads: CATSDSVAKNEQFF. For the CDR3, the DNA is TGTGCCACCAGTGATTCGGTAGCGAAAAATGAGCAGTTCTTC.

CDR3 in amino acids: CASSPTGDPNTEAFF. In DNA, the CDR3 is TGTGCCAGCTCACCCACCGGGGACCCGAACACTGAAGCTTTCTTT. This chain joins TRBV14 and TRBJ1-1; TRBD1 is a possible D gene (5 bases). Germline V gene data show CDR1 as SGHDN and CDR2 as FVKESK. The V end was cut by 8 bases, the J end by 1 base, with 17 bases between. The CDR3 length is 15 residues.

The V and J genes are TRBV6-2 or TRBV6-3 and TRBJ2-2, with 8 bases matching TRBD2. The CDR3 is made up of 17 amino acids. V shed 7 bases, J shed 0 bases, and the junction held 10 bases outside the gene matches. Germline lookup yields CDR1 MNHEY and CDR2 SVGEGT. The CDR3 nucleotides are TGTGCCAGCACCCTCCGAGGTAGCGGGGCGAACACCGGGGAGCTGTTTTTT. Amino acid sequence: CASTLRGSGANTGELFF.

This clonotype was recorded many times. The chain carries TRBV20-1 and TRBJ1-2, with unresolved D. The germline V gene has CDR1 DFQATT and CDR2 SNEGSKA (reference sequence). V dropped 7 bases and J dropped 10 bases, with 7 bases sitting between them. This CDR3 spans 8 amino acids. The CDR3 DNA is TGCAGTGTCAACTTCTACACCTTC. It yields the protein CSVNFYTF.

In the case of this clonotype: The junction differs from germline at one of its ends, possibly a read error. The CDR3 sequence is CATSRVETGINHGYTF. The DNA of the CDR3 is TGTGCCACTAGCAGAGTTGAGACAGGAATAAACCATGGCTACACCTTC. The rearrangement uses TRBV15 and TRBJ1-2, with D possibly TRBD1 on 6 matching bases. This CDR3 has 16 residues. Per germline, CDR1 LNHNV and CDR2 YYDKDF (reference sequence).

This clonotype was observed many times. J is TRBJ2-2 and V is TRBV24-1; 10 bases match TRBD2. CDR1 and CDR2 (germline): KGHDR, SFDVKD. This CDR3 is built from 15 residues. V gave up 5 bases and J gave up 5 bases; unmatched junction bases: 4. CDR3 sequence reads: CATSASGGLTGELFF. For the CDR3, the DNA is TGTGCCACCAGTGCTAGCGGGGGTCTAACCGGGGAGCTGTTTTTT.

The table lists this clonotype with many counts. This chain connects TRBV29-1 to TRBJ2-1; 14 positions agree with TRBD2. The junction had 3 bases not matched to a gene; V was cut back by 6 bases and J by 8 bases. Germline lookup yields CDR1 SQVTM and CDR2 ANQGSEA. The CDR3 runs 13 residues. As DNA, the CDR3 is TGCAGCGTCGGGACTAGCGGGGGCTATGAGCAGTTCTTC. Translation gives CSVGTSGGYEQFF.

Of note for this clonotype: This may arise from a read error, as a much more abundant clone is one base away. Since the CDR3 does not end with the conserved phenylalanine or tryptophan, this likely comes from a read error. V gene TRBV7-6 combines with J gene TRBJ1-2; the D is unclear. Trimming shortened V by 2 bases and J by 7 bases, and 17 bases separated the two germline ends. This CDR3 has 15 residues. Per the germline V gene, CDR1 is SGHVS and CDR2 is FNYEAQ. The CDR3 DNA is TGTGCCAGCAGCTTACGCTCGGGGTCTGTGAGTGGCTACACCTCC. The encoded protein is CASSLRSGSVSGYTS.

This clonotype has a handful of counts. The chain combines TRBV20-1 with TRBJ2-7, with unresolved D. CDR1 and CDR2 from the germline V gene are DFQATT and SNEGSKA (reference sequence). The V end lost 1 base, the J end lost 5 bases, and 12 bases lay between the germline ends. The CDR3 has 13 amino acids. In nucleotides, the CDR3 is TGCAGTGCTAGAGTGAAGGTAGGAAACGAGCAGTACTTC. It yields the protein CSARVKVGNEQYF.

The chain recombines TRBV29-1 with TRBJ2-7, with TRBD1 matching 10 bases. V shed 4 bases and J 2 bases; nucleotides not matched to a gene: 8. Germline CDR1 SQVTM, CDR2 ANQGSEA. The CDR3 contains 15 residues. The CDR3 protein is CSVGRSGTGAYEQYF. The CDR3 DNA reads TGCAGCGTTGGGCGAAGCGGGACAGGGGCCTACGAGCAGTACTTC.

This clonotype appeared a single time. A much larger clone is a single base away; this may be a read error. V and J are TRBV13 and TRBJ1-3; D is undetermined. From germline, CDR1 is PRHDT and CDR2 FYEKMQ (reference sequence). This CDR3 comprises 16 residues. The DNA for the CDR3 is TGTGCCAGCGGCTTAGATGGTGCAAACTCTGGAAACACCATATATTTT. Translating it yields CASGLDGANSGNTIYF.